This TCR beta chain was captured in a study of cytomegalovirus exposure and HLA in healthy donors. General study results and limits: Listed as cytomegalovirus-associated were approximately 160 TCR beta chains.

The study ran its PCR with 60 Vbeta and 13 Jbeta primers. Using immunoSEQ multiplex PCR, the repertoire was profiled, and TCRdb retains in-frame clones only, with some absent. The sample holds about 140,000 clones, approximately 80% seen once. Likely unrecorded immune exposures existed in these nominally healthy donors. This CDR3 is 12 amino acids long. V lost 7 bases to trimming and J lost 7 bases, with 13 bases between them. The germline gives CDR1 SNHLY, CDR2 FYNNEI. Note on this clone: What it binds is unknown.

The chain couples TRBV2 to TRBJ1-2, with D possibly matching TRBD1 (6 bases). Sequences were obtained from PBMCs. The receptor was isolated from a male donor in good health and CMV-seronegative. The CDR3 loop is CASTNREIGYTF. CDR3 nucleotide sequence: TGTGCCAGCACCAACAGGGAAATTGGCTACACCTTC.